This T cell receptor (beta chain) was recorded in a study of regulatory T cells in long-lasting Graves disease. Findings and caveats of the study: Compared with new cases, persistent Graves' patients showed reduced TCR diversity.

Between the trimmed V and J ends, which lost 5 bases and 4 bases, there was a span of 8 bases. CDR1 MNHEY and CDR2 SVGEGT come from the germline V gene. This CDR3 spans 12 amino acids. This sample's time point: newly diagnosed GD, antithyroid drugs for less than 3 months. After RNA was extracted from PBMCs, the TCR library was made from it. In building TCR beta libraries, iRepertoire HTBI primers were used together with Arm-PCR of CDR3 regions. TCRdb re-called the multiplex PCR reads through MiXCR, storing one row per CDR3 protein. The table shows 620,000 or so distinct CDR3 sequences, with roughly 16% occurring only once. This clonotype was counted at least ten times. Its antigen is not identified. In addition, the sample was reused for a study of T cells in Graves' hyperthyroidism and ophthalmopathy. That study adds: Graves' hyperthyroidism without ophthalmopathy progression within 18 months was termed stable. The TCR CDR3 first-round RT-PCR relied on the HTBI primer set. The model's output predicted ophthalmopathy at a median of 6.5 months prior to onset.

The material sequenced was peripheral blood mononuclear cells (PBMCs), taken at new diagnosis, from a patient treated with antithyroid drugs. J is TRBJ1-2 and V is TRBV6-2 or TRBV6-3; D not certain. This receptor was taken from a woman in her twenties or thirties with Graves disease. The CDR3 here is CASSEGPYGYTF. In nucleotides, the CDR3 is TGTGCCAGCAGTGAAGGCCCCTATGGCTACACCTTC.